The source of this TCR beta chain is a study of cytomegalovirus exposure and HLA in healthy donors. About the research overall: An early data release held 79 million or so unique TCRs from HLA-typed donors. Study results and caveats: Later analysis indicated greater clonal expansion among HLA-associated TCR beta chains than among equally common other chains. Later analysis associated a missense DCLRE1C variant with TCR beta V- and J-gene trimming.

In the PCR, 60 Vbeta and 13 Jbeta primers were used. Clones were read by immunoSEQ multiplex PCR, and TCRdb kept only the in-frame ones, dropping some. The table has 100,000 to 150,000 clones, about 83% seen once. The V and J ends lost 7 bases and 3 bases respectively, with 12 bases between them. The CDR3 covers 14 residues. The V gene's germline CDR1 is LNHDA and CDR2 SQIVND (reference sequence). Concerning this clone itself: Its antigen is unidentified.

The receptor was isolated from a man aged 25 to 45 in good health and CMV-seronegative. The rearrangement uses TRBV19 and TRBJ2-2; no clear D. The sequenced sample was PBMCs. CDR3 bases: TGTGCCAGTAAAAACGGTGATGACACCGGGGAGCTGTTTTTT. Residues: CASKNGDDTGELFF.